This TCR beta chain was captured in a study of blood T cell repertoires in COVID-19. Using immunoSEQ multiplex PCR, the repertoire was profiled, and TCRdb retains in-frame clones only, with some absent. The sample has 250,000 to 300,000 clones; 80% to 90% are singletons. V dropped 4 bases and J dropped 2 bases, with 17 bases sitting between them. Germline lookup yields CDR1 SGHKS and CDR2 YYEKEE (reference sequence). The CDR3 has 16 residues. The V gene is TRBV5-5, the J gene TRBJ2-3; D remains ambiguous. The sequenced sample was PBMCs or T cells enriched from blood (not recorded which). The source of this sequence is a man in his late teens or twenties who had recovered from COVID-19. CDR3 amino acids: CASSGMTGTHTDTQYF. CDR3 coding DNA: TGTGCCAGCAGCGGAATGACTGGAACTCACACAGATACGCAGTATTTT.